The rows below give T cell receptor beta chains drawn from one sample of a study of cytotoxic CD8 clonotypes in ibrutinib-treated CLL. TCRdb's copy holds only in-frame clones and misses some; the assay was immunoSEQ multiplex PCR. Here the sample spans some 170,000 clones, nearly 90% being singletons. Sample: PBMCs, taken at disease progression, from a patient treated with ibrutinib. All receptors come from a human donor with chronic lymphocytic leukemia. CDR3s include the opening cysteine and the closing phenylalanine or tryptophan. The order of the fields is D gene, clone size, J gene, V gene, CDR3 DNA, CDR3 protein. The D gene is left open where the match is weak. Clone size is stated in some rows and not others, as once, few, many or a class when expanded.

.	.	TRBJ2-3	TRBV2	TGTGCCAGCAGTGTGGAACGGGAGATCGGAACAGATACGCAGTATTTT	CASSVEREIGTDTQYF
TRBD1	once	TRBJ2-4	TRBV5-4	TGTGCCAGCAGCTTGGGTACCGACAGGGGGCTCGACATTCAGTACTTC	CASSLGTDRGLDIQYF
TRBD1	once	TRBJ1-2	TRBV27	TGTGCCAGCAAGGATCAGGGGGCAGTCATTTATGGCTACACCTTC	CASKDQGAVIYGYTF
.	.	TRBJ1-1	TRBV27	TGTGCCAGCAGTTTGCAGAAAAACACTGAAGCTTTCTTT	CASSLQKNTEAFF
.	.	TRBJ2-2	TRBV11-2	TGTGCCAGCAGGATCACAGGAAACACCGGGGAGCTGTTTTTT	CASRITGNTGELFF
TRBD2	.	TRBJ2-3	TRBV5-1	TGCGCCAGCAGCTTTAGCGGGAGTCGGATTTTTTCAGATACGCAGTATTTT	CASSFSGSRIFSDTQYF
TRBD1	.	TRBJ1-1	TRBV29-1	TGCAGCGTCGGAGACAGGGAAGCGACTGAAGCTTTCTTT	CSVGDREATEAFF
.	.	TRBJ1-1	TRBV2	TGTGCCAGCAGAGCAAGAACCGGGACAAGAAACACTGAAGCTTTCTTT	CASRARTGTRNTEAFF
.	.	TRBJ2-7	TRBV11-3	TGTGCCAGCAGCCCGAGGGACTCCGAGCAGTACTTC	CASSPRDSEQYF
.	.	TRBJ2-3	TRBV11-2	TGTGCCAGCAGCTTAGACAGGAGTAGCACAGATACGCAGTATTTT	CASSLDRSSTDTQYF
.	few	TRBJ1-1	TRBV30	TGTGCCTGGAGTATGAGACTGAACACTGAAGCTTTCTTT	CAWSMRLNTEAFF
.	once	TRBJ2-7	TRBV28	TGTGCCAGCCGCGGGTCCCCTGCACCCTACGAGCAGTACTTC	CASRGSPAPYEQYF
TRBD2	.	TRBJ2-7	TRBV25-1	TGTGCCAGCAGTGAAGAAGCGGGGAAATACGAGCAGTACTTC	CASSEEAGKYEQYF
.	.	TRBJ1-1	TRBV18	TGTGCCAGCTCACCACGGGCAGGTATGAACACTGAAGCTTTCTTT	CASSPRAGMNTEAFF
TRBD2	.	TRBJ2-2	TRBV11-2	TGTGCCAGCAGCTCACTAGCGGGACCGAGGACCGGGGAGCTGTTTTTT	CASSSLAGPRTGELFF
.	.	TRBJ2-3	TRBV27	TGTGCCAGCAGTTTGGCCAATACGCAGTATTTT	CASSLANTQYF
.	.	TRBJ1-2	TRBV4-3	TGCGCCAGCAGCCAAGACAGGGTTCGTGGCTACACCTTC	CASSQDRVRGYTF
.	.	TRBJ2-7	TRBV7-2	TGTGCCAGCAGCTTAAGGATAGCCGGCTCCTACGAGCAGTACTTC	CASSLRIAGSYEQYF
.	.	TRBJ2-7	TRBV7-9	TGTGCCAGCAGCCCCAGCGGCCGCCTGGGCTACGAGCAGTACTTC	CASSPSGRLGYEQYF
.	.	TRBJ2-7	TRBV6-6	TGTGCCAGCAGTTACGGCGCGGACTCCTACGAGCAGTACTTC	CASSYGADSYEQYF
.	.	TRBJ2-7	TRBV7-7	TGTGCCAGCAGCTTAGCAGGGAACGACGAGCAGTACTTC	CASSLAGNDEQYF
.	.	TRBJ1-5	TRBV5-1	TGCGCCAGCAGCCCTGACACGAATCAGCCCCAGCATTTT	CASSPDTNQPQHF